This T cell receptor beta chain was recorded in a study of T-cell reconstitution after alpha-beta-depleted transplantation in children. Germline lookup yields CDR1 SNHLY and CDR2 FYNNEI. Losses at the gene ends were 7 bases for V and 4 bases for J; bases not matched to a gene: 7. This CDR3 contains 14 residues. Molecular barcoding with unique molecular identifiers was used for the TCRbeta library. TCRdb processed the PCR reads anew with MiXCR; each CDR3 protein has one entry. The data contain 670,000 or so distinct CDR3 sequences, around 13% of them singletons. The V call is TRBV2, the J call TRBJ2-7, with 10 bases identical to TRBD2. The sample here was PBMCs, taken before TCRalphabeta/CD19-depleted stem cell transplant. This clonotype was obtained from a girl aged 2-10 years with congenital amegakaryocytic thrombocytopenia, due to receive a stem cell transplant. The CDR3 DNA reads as TGTGCCAGCAACCGAGGACTAGCGGTATACGAGCAGTACTTC. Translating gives CASNRGLAVYEQYF.